This T cell receptor (beta chain) is drawn from a study of PD-L1 blockade in urothelial cancer (dated by TCRdb to about 2017). About the full investigation: All patients started therapy in the mid-2010s and received atezolizumab 1,200 mg intravenously every 3 weeks. Durable clinical benefit was achieved by nine patients but not by the remaining 20. About 90% of the roughly 29 patients were identified as males with urothelial cancer of bladder origin, and a prior smoking history was reported by 18 of 29 patients. Some 30 patients had pretreatment blood TCR-seq, about 25 had at least one posttreatment blood collection, and about 25 had tumor TCR-seq. The study was an exploratory multi-omic analysis of somatic, immune and clinical correlates of response to PD-L1 blockade with atezolizumab in urothelial cancer. Patients had an ECOG performance status of 0 or 1 and had received between 0 and 3 prior chemotherapy regimens. Blood samples were analyzed at 3 weeks after treatment start (second dose) and at 6 weeks after treatment start. Durable clinical benefit meant progression-free survival longer than 6 months, and TCR features were also tested against progression-free and overall survival. Pretreatment tumor samples, along with matched peripheral blood collected serially before and after atezolizumab treatment, underwent TCR sequencing. Blood samples gave median yields of roughly 150,000 T cells and 80,000 or so unique TCRs, along with a median clonality of 0.080. Whole exome sequencing and RNA sequencing of pretreatment tumors were performed alongside TCR sequencing in the same patients.

Overall study results and their limits: Because the sample size was small (n ≈ 27) and many of the analyses were exploratory, the results are meant to be hypothesis-generating. Improved progression-free and overall survival was found to be associated with pretreatment peripheral blood TCR clonality below the median. At 3 weeks after the start of treatment, tumor-associated TCR clones in peripheral blood had expanded more in patients with durable benefit (n ≈ 24, p = 0.022).

Remarks on this clone: Its antigen is unknown. One base away there is no much larger clone; base qualities are not given.

From the cysteine up to the phenylalanine, the CDR3 has a length of 17 residues. Only CDR3 DNA is held: 51 bases, read in frame from base 1. V sheds 6 bases and J sheds 3 bases, leaving 24 bases between their ends. For CDR1 and CDR2, the germline V gene (reference sequence) lists MNHEY and SMNVEV. Synthetic TCR analog templates were spiked into each PCR to estimate absolute template abundance from read counts. Using the immunoSEQ assay, TCRbeta CDR3 regions were amplified from genomic DNA with bias-controlled V and J gene primers. Rearranged TCRbeta segments were sequenced at approximately 20X coverage. Processing in the source paper ran as follows. Sequencing errors were corrected by clustering and CDR3s were annotated against IMGT to assign V, D and J genes. Only productive TCRbeta rearrangements were used in downstream analyses, excluding out-of-frame or stop-codon sequences. To compute clonality, Shannon entropy was normalized by the log of the number of unique productive sequences and then subtracted from one. Clones differing between time points or between blood and tumor were identified using Fisher's exact test with Benjamini-Hochberg correction, with an adjusted p below 0.01 applied as the threshold. TCRdb retrieved this table from immuneACCESS and kept in-frame rearrangements only. Not all clones are present; in checked studies, unresolved V genes account for under half, and no reason is known for the remainder. That table is the source of V, J and clone size, and D and trimming were worked out from the DNA. Present in this sample are about 130,000 clones, approximately 84% of which were seen just once. In total, the top ten clones hold around 3.2% of the sample.

What this sample's time point label stands for: pretreatment peripheral blood. A cohort of approximately 30 patients with locally advanced or metastatic urothelial carcinoma, treated at Memorial Sloan Kettering on a trial protocol, was included. Peripheral blood mononuclear cells were collected pretreatment and during treatment, at between 1 and 8 total time points per patient. The Qiagen DNeasy Blood extraction kit was used to purify genomic DNA from total PBMCs and tumor samples. Collected pretreatment and during treatment, PBMCs were isolated and stored as previously described. The receptor's source is a man aged 45-60 years with urothelial cancer. Sequencing was performed on PBMCs, taken around atezolizumab (anti-PD-L1) treatment. This chain is built from TRBV27 and TRBJ2-7; 6 matching bases give a weak D call of TRBD2. The CDR3 region has the sequence CASSPRWVGTPIYEQYF. The nucleotide sequence reads TGTGCCAGCAGCCCCCGGTGGGTGGGGACTCCCATCTACGAGCAGTACTTC.